These 4 T cell receptor delta chains were all obtained from the same sample, sequenced in a study of γδ T cells in repeated Plasmodium falciparum infection. TCRdb re-called the multiplex PCR reads via CATT. The data show around 50,000 delta-chain clones, approximately 1.5% seen once. Vgamma9/Vdelta2+ and Vdelta2-negative gammadelta T cells were flow-sorted from PBMC for bulk sequencing. Sequenced material: gamma-delta T cells from blood. These receptors all stem from a pool of human donors (malaria-infected and uninfected, not separated).

A word on this clone: A read error likely explains this, since a far larger clone differs by one base. This sample includes further DNA sequences coding for the same CDR3. The chain carries TRDV1 and TRDJ1; 10 bases fit TRDD3. Since TCRdb gives no J gene, matching the DNA to germline was used here to assign it. CDR1 is TSWWSYY and CDR2 is QGS in the germline V gene. This CDR3 region has 21 residues. CDR3 loop: CALGEKRRCSGGYEGTYKLIF. The CDR3 DNA follows: TGTGCCCTTGGGGAAAAACGGCGTTGTTCTGGGGGATATGAAGGAACTTATAAACTCATCTTT.

There are a few counts of this clone. The protein TCRdb lists belongs to a much larger clone and differs from this DNA's translation at residue 14, which points to a read error; the protein shown is made from the DNA. J is TRDJ1 and V is TRDV3; 9 bases are shared with TRDD3. TCRdb leaves out the J gene; it was filled in here by matching the DNA to germline. CDR1 and CDR2 (germline): TVYSNPD, GDNSRS (reference sequence). The junction had 40 bases not matched to a gene; V was cut back by 5 bases and J by 0 bases. The CDR3 loop spans 25 amino acids. CDR3 protein: CALNRWSLLGDHPRAQTSYTDKLIF. The CDR3 nucleotides read TGTGCCCTCAACCGGTGGAGTTTACTGGGGGACCATCCTCGTGCGCAGACCTCGTACACCGATAAACTCATCTTT.

There are a few counts of this clone. TCRdb pairs this DNA with a much larger clone's protein that differs at residue 12, likely a read error; the protein shown was translated from the DNA. The CDR3 spells CACDTAGVTSGADKLIF. In DNA, the CDR3 is TGTGCCTGTGACACCGCCGGGGTCACCTCGGGGGCCGATAAACTCATCTTT. The J gene is TRDJ1, the V gene TRDV2; D is perhaps TRDD3 (5 bases). Trimming removed 0 bases from V and 3 bases from J, with 19 bases in between. Germline loops: CDR1 GEAIGNYY, CDR2 EKD. This CDR3 contains 17 residues.

This clone occurred many times. This chain joins TRDV1 and TRDJ1; D remains ambiguous. Germline values: CDR1 TSWWSYY, CDR2 QGS. Trimming stripped 5 bases from V and 3 bases from J, with 10 bases between. This CDR3 spans 13 amino acids. CDR3 DNA: TGTGCTCTTGGGTCCGGATGCGCCGATAAACTCATCTTT. This codes for CALGSGCADKLIF.